A single TCR beta chain is shown here with its context. The target antigen is unknown. PCR employed 60 Vbeta and 13 Jbeta primers. TCRdb keeps only in-frame clones here, not all; method: immunoSEQ multiplex PCR. Of some 200,000 clones listed, just under 85% are singletons. CDR1 SGHRS and CDR2 YFSETQ come from the germline V gene. Trimming pared 2 bases from V and 1 base from J, leaving 3 bases between. This CDR3 spans 12 amino acids. The data were obtained in a study of cytomegalovirus exposure and HLA in healthy donors. The wider study: Genotyping showed roughly 81% of roughly 390 donors falling in the Caucasian-associated ancestry cluster.

Findings of the study overall: It was reported that the classifier diagnosed cytomegalovirus status with high specificity and sensitivity in both the original and validation cohorts.

The receptor comes from a woman between 40 and 50 years old in good health and CMV-seronegative. J is TRBJ2-5 and V is TRBV5-1; D gene unclear. Sequencing used PBMCs. The CDR3: CASSFFQETQYF. The DNA for the CDR3 is TGCGCCAGCAGCTTCTTCCAAGAGACCCAGTACTTC.